The TCR beta chain described here comes from a study of control samples from healthy donors and cancer patients. The CDR3 extends over 13 amino acids. The germline V gene has CDR1 MNHEY and CDR2 SVGAGI. V lost 0 bases to trimming and J lost 4 bases, with 7 bases between them. Libraries were prepared by immunoSEQ multiplex PCR; TCRdb keeps only in-frame clonotypes and omits some of them. The sample consists of roughly 120,000 clones, around 89% of them appearing once. The material sequenced was blood. The receptor was isolated from a man between 35 and 55 years old in good health. V usage is TRBV6-5 and J usage is TRBJ2-7; D not resolved. The CDR3: CASSYSIGYEQYF. The CDR3 DNA reads TGTGCCAGCAGTTACTCGATAGGGTACGAGCAGTACTTC.